Below, 25 T cell receptor beta chains from the same sample are listed, as sequenced in a study of cytomegalovirus exposure and HLA in healthy donors. TCRdb's copy holds only in-frame clones and misses some; the assay was immunoSEQ multiplex PCR. The sample lists about 120,000 clones; roughly 89% were seen once. Sequencing input: PBMCs. These receptors originate from a woman aged 18-29 years in good health and CMV-seronegative.

This chain uses TRBV7-9 with TRBJ1-2; D gene ambiguous. The CDR3 spans 13 residues. Germline V gene lookup returns CDR1 SEHNR and CDR2 FQNEAQ (reference sequence). The V end lost 0 bases, the J end lost 6 bases, and 8 bases lay between the germline ends. The CDR3 region is CASSLAGSNGYTF. CDR3 nucleotide sequence: TGTGCCAGCAGCTTAGCGGGCTCAAATGGCTACACCTTC.

V gene TRBV5-4 combines with J gene TRBJ1-1; D uncertain. The CDR3 has 14 residues. The germline V and J ends were trimmed by 2 bases and 6 bases, with 14 bases remaining between them. Germline V gene sequence: CDR1 SGHNT, CDR2 YYREEE (reference sequence). The CDR3: CASSLSLSGAEAFF. CDR3 coding DNA: TGTGCCAGCAGCTTATCTCTTTCCGGGGCTGAAGCTTTCTTT.

The chain joins TRBV6-1 to TRBJ1-5; D gene unclear. V lost 4 bases and J 2 bases, leaving 15 bases between the germline ends. Germline V gives CDR1 MNHNS, CDR2 SASEGT. The CDR3 runs to 16 residues. The CDR3 bases are TGTGCCAGCAGTGGGTCGTCCGGGATGGGCAATCAGCCCCAGCATTTT. Its protein is CASSGSSGMGNQPQHF.

J is TRBJ1-1 and V is TRBV11-2; TRBD1 is a possible D gene (5 bases). Germline loops: CDR1 SGHAT, CDR2 FQNNGV. Deletions cut 5 bases from V and 4 bases from J, with 11 bases between. The CDR3 loop spans 13 amino acids. The CDR3 reads CASSRVRGTEAFF. The CDR3 region has the DNA TGTGCCAGCAGCCGGGTAAGGGGCACTGAAGCTTTCTTT. Filled out from reference TRBV11-2 and TRBJ1-1, the complete variable domain reads EAGVAQSPRYKIIEKRQSVAFWCNPISGHATLYWYQQILGQGPKLLIQFQNNGVVDDSQLPKDRFSAERLKGVDSTLKIQPAKLEDSAVYLCASSRVRGTEAFFGQGTRLTVV.

Here the CDR3 reads CASSQDYGSYGYTF. For the CDR3, the DNA is TGTGCCAGCAGCCAAGATTATGGCAGCTATGGCTACACCTTC. This chain connects TRBV14 to TRBJ1-2; D is unresolved. V lost 0 bases to trimming and J lost 4 bases, with 9 bases between them. The CDR3 covers 14 residues. CDR1 and CDR2 (germline): SGHDN, FVKESK.

The chain combines TRBV20-1 with TRBJ1-5; no clear D. Germline-derived CDR1 and CDR2 are DFQATT and SNEGSKA (reference sequence). This CDR3 comprises 11 residues. Trimming took 7 bases from V and 8 from J, leaving 12 bases between them. CDR3 sequence: CSVSGNKPQHF. The CDR3 bases are TGCAGTGTATCAGGAAACAAGCCCCAGCATTTT.

The chain uses TRBV13 and TRBJ1-2; D is possibly TRBD1 (6 bases). Germline V lookup: CDR1 PRHDT, CDR2 FYEKMQ (reference sequence). This CDR3 has 15 residues. V lost 4 bases to trimming and J lost 4 bases, with 16 bases between them. CDR3 bases: TGTGCCAGCAGCTCAGCAGGGGTTAGTATCTATGGCTACACCTTC. It translates to CASSSAGVSIYGYTF.

By its share, this clone is medium-sized. The J gene is TRBJ2-7, the V gene TRBV6-1; the match to TRBD2 covers 8 bases. Trimming took 1 base from V and 2 from J; bases not matched to a gene: 4. CDR3 length: 15 residues. Germline V lookup: CDR1 MNHNS, CDR2 SASEGT. In nucleotides, the CDR3 is TGTGCCAGCAGTGAAGAGGGAGCGGGGGCCTACGAGCAGTACTTC. It codes for CASSEEGAGAYEQYF.

The chain carries TRBV18 and TRBJ1-2; tentative D call: TRBD1 (6 bases). This CDR3 is built from 14 residues. V lost 6 bases and J 5 bases, leaving 16 bases between the germline ends. Germline V CDR1 and CDR2: KGHSH, LQKENI. The DNA of the CDR3 is TGTGCCAGCTCCCTATCCTCAGGACAGTATGGCTACACCTTC. This codes for CASSLSSGQYGYTF. The full variable domain, with the rest looked up from reference TRBV18 and TRBJ1-2, is NAGVMQNPRHLVRRRGQEARLRCSPMKGHSHVYWYRQLPEEGLKFMVYLQKENIIDESGMPKERFSAEFPKEGPSILRIQQVVRGDSAAYFCASSLSSGQYGYTFGSGTRLTVV.

A few counts support this clone. The rearrangement links TRBV6-1 to TRBJ1-2; 7 nucleotides line up with TRBD1. Trimming took 0 bases from V and 4 from J; bases not matched to a gene: 2. Germline CDR1 is MNHNS and CDR2 is SASEGT. The CDR3 covers 14 residues. Written as DNA, the CDR3 is TGTGCCAGCAGTGAAGCGGACAGGAGCTATGGCTACACCTTC. Its protein is CASSEADRSYGYTF.

The rearrangement links TRBV19 to TRBJ1-6; 10 bases match TRBD1. Looked up from germline, CDR1 is LNHDA and CDR2 is SQIVND (reference sequence). With 8 bases clipped from V and 9 bases from J, the junction kept 1 base outside the gene matches. The CDR3 covers 12 residues. The CDR3 DNA reads TGTGCCAGTGGGACAGGGGTTTCACCCCTCCACTTT. Its translation: CASGTGVSPLHF. Using reference TRBV19 and TRBJ1-6 for the parts outside the CDR3, the full variable domain is DGGITQSPKYLFRKEGQNVTLSCEQNLNHDAMYWYRQDPGQGLRLIYYSQIVNDFQKGDIAEGYSVSREKKESFPLTVTSAQKNPTAFYLCASGTGVSPLHFGNGTRLTVT.

The chain carries TRBV5-4 and TRBJ1-2; D unresolved. The V and J ends lost 1 base and 8 bases respectively, with 12 bases between them. Germline V lookup: CDR1 SGHNT, CDR2 YYREEE (reference sequence). The CDR3 covers 13 residues. The CDR3 region is CASSLYPGRGYTF. The CDR3 nucleotides are TGTGCCAGCAGCTTGTATCCCGGTCGGGGCTACACCTTC.

This clone was seen a handful of times. This chain connects TRBV27 to TRBJ1-6, with D maybe TRBD1 (6 bases). The CDR3 loop spans 14 amino acids. V lost 3 bases and J lost 7, with 10 bases in between. Germline V lookup: CDR1 MNHEY, CDR2 SMNVEV (reference sequence). CDR3 DNA sequence: TGTGCCAGCAGTTTCGGACAGACCAATTCACCCCTCCACTTT. Protein: CASSFGQTNSPLHF.

This clone was observed a single time. V gene TRBV7-9 combines with J gene TRBJ2-3; weak D call: TRBD2 (5 bases). Per germline, CDR1 SEHNR and CDR2 FQNEAQ (reference sequence). CDR3 length: 14 amino acids. V lost 0 bases and J 6 bases, leaving 10 bases between the germline ends. This CDR3 is CASSLARPGDTQYF. Written as DNA, the CDR3 is TGTGCCAGCAGCTTAGCGAGACCGGGGGATACGCAGTATTTT.

This clone appeared a single time. V and J are TRBV5-1 and TRBJ1-6; D gene unclear. The CDR3 extends over 18 amino acids. The germline V gene has CDR1 SGHRS and CDR2 YFSETQ. With 0 bases removed from V and 0 bases from J, the gap between germline ends came to 13 bases. The CDR3 region has the DNA TGCGCCAGCAGCTTGGGGGCCCCGGCCAGCTCCTATAATTCACCCCTCCACTTT. Amino acids: CASSLGAPASSYNSPLHF.

The J gene is TRBJ2-5, the V gene TRBV5-1; D call uncertain. Germline V gene lookup returns CDR1 SGHRS and CDR2 YFSETQ. The CDR3 runs 15 residues. V was clipped by 4 bases and J by 5 bases, with 18 bases between them. The CDR3 DNA is TGCGCCAGCAGCGGGCTTTGGGTGGCCGAGGAGACCCAGTACTTC. Translating it yields CASSGLWVAEETQYF.

In its sample, this clone was seen once. This chain connects TRBV4-1 to TRBJ1-2, with 10 nucleotides matching TRBD1. CDR3 size: 15 residues. With 5 bases clipped from V and 6 bases from J, the junction kept 9 bases outside the gene matches. Germline V lookup: CDR1 MGHRA, CDR2 YSYEKL. The CDR3 protein is CASSIRQGAQNGYTF. In DNA form, the CDR3 reads TGCGCCAGCAGCATCCGACAGGGGGCTCAGAATGGCTACACCTTC.

This clone was counted only a few times. The same CDR3 also results from other DNA sequences found in this sample. The chain links TRBV9 to TRBJ1-5; D uncertain. The V end lost 4 bases, the J end lost 0 bases, and 11 bases lay between the germline ends. Germline CDR1 is SGDLS and CDR2 is YYNGEE. This CDR3 spans 15 amino acids. The CDR3 nucleotides are TGTGCCAGCAGCAGAGGCGGAGGTAGCAATCAGCCCCAGCATTTT. Amino acid sequence: CASSRGGGSNQPQHF.

This chain uses TRBV6-1 with TRBJ2-1, with D maybe TRBD2 (6 bases). CDR3 length: 14 residues. Germline-derived CDR1 and CDR2 are MNHNS and SASEGT. Trimming shortened V by 9 bases and J by 0 bases, and 12 bases separated the two germline ends. For the CDR3, the DNA is TGTGCCAGTTTCACCGGGGGCTCCTACAATGAGCAGTTCTTC. Translated: CASFTGGSYNEQFF.

The chain has TRBV19 and TRBJ2-7; 8 bases match TRBD2. The V segment lost 6 bases and the J segment 4 bases; nucleotides outside the gene matches: 8. Germline V gives CDR1 LNHDA, CDR2 SQIVND (reference sequence). CDR3 length: 14 amino acids. CDR3 in DNA: TGTGCCAGTAGCCAGCGGGGGTCCGTTTACGAGCAGTACTTC. Residues: CASSQRGSVYEQYF. Looking up the rest from reference TRBV19 and TRBJ2-7 gives the full variable domain: DGGITQSPKYLFRKEGQNVTLSCEQNLNHDAMYWYRQDPGQGLRLIYYSQIVNDFQKGDIAEGYSVSREKKESFPLTVTSAQKNPTAFYLCASSQRGSVYEQYFGPGTRLTVT.

This chain uses TRBV5-4 with TRBJ2-3, with 8 bases lining up with TRBD2. The V gene's germline CDR1 is SGHNT and CDR2 YYREEE (reference sequence). The length of the CDR3 is 16 residues. J was trimmed by 0 bases and V by 0 bases; bases with no gene match: 3. CDR3 nucleotides: TGTGCCAGCAGCTTGGCAGGCGGGGGGAGCACAGATACGCAGTATTTT. Translated: CASSLAGGGSTDTQYF.

The V and J genes are TRBV2 and TRBJ1-2; 8 bases match TRBD1. Unmatched junction bases numbered 2, after V lost 3 bases and J lost 8 bases. The CDR3 covers 12 residues. Germline assignment: CDR1 SNHLY and CDR2 FYNNEI. The CDR3 DNA sequence: TGTGCCAGCAGTGACAGGGGGCGGGGCTACACCTTC. Encoded protein: CASSDRGRGYTF.

The chain links TRBV5-5 to TRBJ2-5; TRBD2 agrees at 7 bases. The germline CDR1 and CDR2 sequences are SGHKS and YYEKEE (reference sequence). Unmatched junction bases numbered 12, after V lost 4 bases and J lost 3 bases. The CDR3 is 16 amino acids. The chain's CDR3 is CASSLLGGLVEETQYF. The DNA of the CDR3 is TGTGCCAGCAGCCTTCTCGGGGGGTTGGTAGAAGAGACCCAGTACTTC.

This chain uses TRBV5-6 with TRBJ1-5; 9 nucleotides agree with TRBD1. The CDR3 runs 14 residues. The V gene's germline CDR1 is SGHDT and CDR2 YYEEEE. With 4 bases clipped from V and 8 bases from J, the junction kept 7 bases outside the gene matches. Written as DNA, the CDR3 is TGTGCCAGCAGCCGGCAGGACAGGGGTGAGCCCCAGCATTTT. Protein sequence: CASSRQDRGEPQHF.

This chain joins TRBV27 and TRBJ2-7; tentative D call: TRBD1 (5 bases). V lost 2 bases and J lost 3, with 8 bases in between. This CDR3 region has 13 residues. The germline gives CDR1 MNHEY, CDR2 SMNVEV (reference sequence). The CDR3 DNA is TGTGCCAGCAGTTTACAGACAGACTACGAGCAGTACTTC. Amino acids: CASSLQTDYEQYF.